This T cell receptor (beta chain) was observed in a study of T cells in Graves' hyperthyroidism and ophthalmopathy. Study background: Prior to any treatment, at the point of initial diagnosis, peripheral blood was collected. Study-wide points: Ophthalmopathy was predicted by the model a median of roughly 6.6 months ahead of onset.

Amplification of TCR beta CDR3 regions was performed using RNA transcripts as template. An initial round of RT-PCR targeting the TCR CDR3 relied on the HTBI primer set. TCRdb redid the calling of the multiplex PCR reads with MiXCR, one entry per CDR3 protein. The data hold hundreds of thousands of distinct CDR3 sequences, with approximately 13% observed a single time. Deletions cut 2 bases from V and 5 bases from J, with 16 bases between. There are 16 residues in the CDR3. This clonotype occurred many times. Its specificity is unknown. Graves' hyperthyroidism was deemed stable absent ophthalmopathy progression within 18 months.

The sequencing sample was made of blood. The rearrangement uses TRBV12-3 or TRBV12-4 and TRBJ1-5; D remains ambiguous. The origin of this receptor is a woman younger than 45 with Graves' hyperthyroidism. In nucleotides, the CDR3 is TGTGCCAGCAGTTTATTCGGGCAAGACGGGGATCAGCCCCAGCATTTT. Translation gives CASSLFGQDGDQPQHF.